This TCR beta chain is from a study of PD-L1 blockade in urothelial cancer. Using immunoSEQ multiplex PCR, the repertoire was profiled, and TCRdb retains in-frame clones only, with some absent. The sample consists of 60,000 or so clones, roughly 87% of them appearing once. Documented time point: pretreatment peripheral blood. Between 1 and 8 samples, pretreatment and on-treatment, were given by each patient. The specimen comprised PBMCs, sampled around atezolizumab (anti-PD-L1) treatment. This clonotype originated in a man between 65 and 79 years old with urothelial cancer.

The DNA of the CDR3 is TGTGCCAGCAGTGCAGCGGGAGATACCGGGGAGCTGTTTTTT. It is translated as CASSAAGDTGELFF. The chain uses TRBV6-1 and TRBJ2-2, with 8 bases identical to TRBD2. This CDR3 region has 14 residues. Trimming cost V 4 bases and J 5 bases; bases outside gene matches: 3. Germline values: CDR1 MNHNS, CDR2 SASEGT.